This T cell receptor beta chain was profiled in a study of regulatory T cells in long-lasting Graves disease. Arm-PCR of CDR3 regions and iRepertoire HTBI primers were used to build TCR beta libraries. Source study methods: Looking across samples, the authors found under 70 TRBV and some 13 TRBJ segments. TCRdb analysed the multiplex PCR reads with MiXCR anew, one entry per CDR3 protein. TCRdb, not the authors, supplied the V and J calls. Of more than 300,000 distinct CDR3 sequences listed, about 20% are singletons. Time point noted: persistent/refractory GD, antithyroid drugs over 5 years with positive TRAb. Extracted RNA from PBMCs served as the source of the TCR library. Deletions cut 10 bases from V and 4 bases from J, with 8 bases between. Germline-derived CDR1 and CDR2 are MNHNS and SASEGT. The CDR3 loop spans 11 amino acids. There are a few counts of this clonotype. Its antigen is as yet unknown.

General study findings and limits: Whereas 966 public clonotypes were shared by new patients, persistent patients shared more, at a few thousand.

The starting material was peripheral blood mononuclear cells (PBMCs), obtained when the disease was refractory, from a patient treated with antithyroid drugs. This TCR was sampled from a female donor with Graves disease. The rearrangement uses TRBV6-1 and TRBJ2-1, with D unclear. CDR3 in amino acids: CATRAYNEQFF. The CDR3 region has the DNA TGTGCCACACGGGCGTACAATGAGCAGTTCTTC.